What follows are 6 T cell receptor beta chains derived from one specimen sequenced in a study of blood T cell repertoires in COVID-19. Clones were read by immunoSEQ multiplex PCR, and TCRdb kept only the in-frame ones, dropping some. The data contain 290,000 or so clones, 80% to 95% of them singletons. The sequenced sample consisted of peripheral blood. These receptors all come from a woman younger than 45 with COVID-19, enrolled during active disease.

CDR3 bases: TGTGCCAGCAGCCCTGAATCACCAGGGGGCACTGAAGCTTTCTTT. Amino acid sequence: CASSPESPGGTEAFF. The chain joins TRBV9 to TRBJ1-1; 7 bases align to TRBD1. The germline CDR1 and CDR2 sequences are SGDLS and YYNGEE. The CDR3 runs 15 residues. Trimming took 4 bases from V and 4 from J; bases not matched to a gene: 10.

This clone appeared once. The CDR3 nucleotides are TGTGCCTGCCAAGGACAGAACCTCAATCAGCCCCAGCATTTT. Amino acid sequence: CACQGQNLNQPQHF. The V and J genes are TRBV30 and TRBJ1-5; maybe TRBD1 (6 bases). This CDR3 is built from 14 residues. Germline V gene sequence: CDR1 GTSNPN, CDR2 SVGIG (reference sequence). V was pared by 6 bases and J by 3 bases, with 15 bases between.

This chain links TRBV2 with TRBJ2-1; tentative D call: TRBD2 (6 bases). This CDR3 comprises 15 residues. The V and J ends lost 4 bases and 3 bases respectively, with 13 bases between them. CDR1 and CDR2 (germline): SNHLY, FYNNEI. The CDR3 nucleotides read TGTGCCAGCAGTGCGTCGGGAGCACGCTACAATGAGCAGTTCTTC. Protein sequence: CASSASGARYNEQFF.

The V gene is TRBV13, the J gene TRBJ2-2; 13 bases agree with TRBD2. V was pared by 3 bases and J by 4 bases, with 5 bases of the junction left unmatched. This CDR3 region has 17 residues. From germline, CDR1 is PRHDT and CDR2 FYEKMQ (reference sequence). The CDR3 DNA is TGTGCCAGCAGCTTCGGACTAGCGGGAGAGGTCACCGGGGAGCTGTTTTTT. It specifies CASSFGLAGEVTGELFF.

The chain has TRBV28 and TRBJ1-5; TRBD1 matches at 7 bases. This CDR3 is 13 amino acids long. V lost 7 bases and J lost 5; bases outside the gene matches: 5. Germline V gene sequence: CDR1 MDHEN, CDR2 SYDVKM. The CDR3 spells CASIRDRDQPQHF. The CDR3 nucleotides read TGTGCCAGCATCCGCGACAGGGATCAGCCCCAGCATTTT.

V is TRBV11-3 and J is TRBJ2-1; TRBD2 matches at 16 bases. V lost 5 bases, J lost 15 bases, and 7 bases stayed unmatched. CDR1 and CDR2 from the germline V gene are SGHNT and YENEEA. The CDR3 spans 14 residues. DNA for the CDR3: TGTGCCAGCAGCCCGGGACTAGCGGGAGGGCGTCCGTTCTTC. It codes for CASSPGLAGGRPFF. Supplemented by reference TRBV11-3 and TRBJ2-1, the full variable domain reads EAGVVQSPRYKIIEKKQPVAFWCNPISGHNTLYWYLQNLGQGPELLIRYENEEAVDDSQLPKDRFSAERLKGVDSTLKIQPAELGDSAVYLCASSPGLAGGRPFFGPGTRLTVL.